This T cell receptor beta chain was identified during a study of cytomegalovirus exposure and HLA in healthy donors. Whole-study findings and limits: Immune exposure information comprised only CMV serostatus. Rarity marked most TCR sequences, yet some public TCRs occurred in many donors. Sequencing likely generated an artifact that appeared as a cluster of highly shared sequence variants. In a later analysis, TCR beta V- and J-gene trimming showed a link to a missense DCLRE1C variant.

Germline V gene data show CDR1 as SEHNR and CDR2 as FQNEAQ (reference sequence). This CDR3 spans 16 amino acids. Germline trimming cut 4 bases from V and 4 bases from J; bases unmatched to any gene: 12. PCR primers comprised 60 Vbeta and 13 Jbeta primers. Assay: immunoSEQ multiplex PCR; the TCRdb copy retains only in-frame clones and omits some. In the table there are around 210,000 clones, about 85% of which are singletons. Regarding this clone: The antigen is undetermined.

The gene calls are TRBV7-9 and TRBJ1-2; 7 positions match TRBD1. The sequenced sample consisted of PBMCs. This clonotype was sampled from a girl aged 2-10 years in good health and CMV-seronegative. The CDR3 here is CASSSSGTALFYGYTF. CDR3 DNA sequence: TGTGCCAGCAGCTCATCCGGGACAGCCCTCTTCTATGGCTACACCTTC.